This T cell receptor beta chain derives from a study of CD4 T cells in relation to SARS-CoV-2 and coronaviruses. Sequencing was performed with immunoSEQ multiplex PCR; in TCRdb, only in-frame clones are kept and a portion is missing. The table records 60,000 to 80,000 clones, approximately 87% of them present only once. Concerning this clone: Antigen unknown.

Before the COVID-19 pandemic, during about 2011-2018, CD4+ T cells were taken from unexposed donors. Cryopreserved PBMCs were CD4-enriched, then split into naive and memory cells. The CDR3 consists of 15 residues. The ends were cut back, 2 bases at V and 4 bases at J, with 12 bases in the middle. Looked up from germline, CDR1 is SNHLY and CDR2 is FYNNEI. Overall study findings and caveats: Monoreactive clones expanded significantly more to SARS-CoV-2 than crossreactive clones did.

This sequence joins TRBV2 and TRBJ1-5, with D possibly matching TRBD1 (5 bases). Sequenced material: memory CD4+ T cells from PBMCs. The source is a human donor in good health. The CDR3 protein is CASSETGEPNQPQHF. DNA for the CDR3: TGTGCCAGCAGTGAAACAGGTGAACCTAATCAGCCCCAGCATTTT.